This TCR beta chain was found in a study of blood T cells in healthy people across ages. Germline assignment: CDR1 SGHRS and CDR2 YFSETQ. The CDR3 sequence is 15 residues long. V dropped 1 base and J dropped 0 bases, with 10 bases sitting between them. This clonotype has a handful of counts. Antigen unknown. A J-beta primer mix and a sample-barcoded 5' primer were used in a second PCR of roughly 6 to 11 cycles. Sequencing of every sample gave 2.5 million or more CDR3-containing paired-end reads. TCRdb used MiXCR to reprocess the 5' RACE reads, holding one entry per CDR3 protein. The sample lists about 1.5 million distinct CDR3 sequences, roughly 43% seen once, with about 4% in the top ten. Study-level findings and limits: Observed TCR beta diversity per million T cells went down as age went up. This fall followed a roughly linear course with age.

The J gene is TRBJ2-5, the V gene TRBV5-1; D unresolved. The source material was blood. This receptor was obtained from a woman aged 18-29 years in good health. The chain's CDR3 is CASSLKGSYQETQYF. CDR3 in DNA: TGCGCCAGCAGCTTGAAAGGGTCCTACCAAGAGACCCAGTACTTC.